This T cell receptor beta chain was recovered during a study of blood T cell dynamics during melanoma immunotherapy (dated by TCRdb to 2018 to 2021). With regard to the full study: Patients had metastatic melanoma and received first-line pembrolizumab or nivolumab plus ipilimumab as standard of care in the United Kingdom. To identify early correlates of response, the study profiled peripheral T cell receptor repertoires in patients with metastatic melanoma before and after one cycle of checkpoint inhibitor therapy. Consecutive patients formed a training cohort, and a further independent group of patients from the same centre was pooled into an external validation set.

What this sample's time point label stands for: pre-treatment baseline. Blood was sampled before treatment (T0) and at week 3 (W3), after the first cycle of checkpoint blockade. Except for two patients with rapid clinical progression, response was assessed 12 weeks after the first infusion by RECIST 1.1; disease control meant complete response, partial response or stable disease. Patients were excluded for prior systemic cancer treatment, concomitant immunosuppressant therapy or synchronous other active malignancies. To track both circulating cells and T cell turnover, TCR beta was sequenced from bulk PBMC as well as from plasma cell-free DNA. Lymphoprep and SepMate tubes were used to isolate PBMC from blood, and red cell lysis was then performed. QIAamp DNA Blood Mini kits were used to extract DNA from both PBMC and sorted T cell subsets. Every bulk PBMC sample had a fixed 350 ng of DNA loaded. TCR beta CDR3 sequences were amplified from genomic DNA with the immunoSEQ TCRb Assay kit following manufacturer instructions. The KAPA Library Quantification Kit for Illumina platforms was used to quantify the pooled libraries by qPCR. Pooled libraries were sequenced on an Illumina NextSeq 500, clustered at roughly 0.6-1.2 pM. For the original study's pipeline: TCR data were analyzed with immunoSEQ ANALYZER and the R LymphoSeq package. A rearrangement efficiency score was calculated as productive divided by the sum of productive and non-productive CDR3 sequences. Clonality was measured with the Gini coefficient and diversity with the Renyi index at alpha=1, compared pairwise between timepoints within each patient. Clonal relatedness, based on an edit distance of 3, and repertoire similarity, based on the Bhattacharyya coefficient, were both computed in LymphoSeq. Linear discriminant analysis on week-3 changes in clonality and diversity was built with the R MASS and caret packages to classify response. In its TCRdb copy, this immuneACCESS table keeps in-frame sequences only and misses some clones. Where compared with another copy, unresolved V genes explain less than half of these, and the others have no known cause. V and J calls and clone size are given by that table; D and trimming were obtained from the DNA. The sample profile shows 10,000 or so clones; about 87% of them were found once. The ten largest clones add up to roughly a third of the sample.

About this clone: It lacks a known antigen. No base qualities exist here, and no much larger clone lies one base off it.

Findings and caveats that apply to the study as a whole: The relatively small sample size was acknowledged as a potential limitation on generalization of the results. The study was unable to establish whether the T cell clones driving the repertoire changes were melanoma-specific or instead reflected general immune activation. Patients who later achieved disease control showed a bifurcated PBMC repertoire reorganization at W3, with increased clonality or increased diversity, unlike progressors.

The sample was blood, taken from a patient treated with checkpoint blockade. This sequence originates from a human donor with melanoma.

The CDR3 sequence is CATAPGAASTDTQYF. The nucleotides are TGTGCCACCGCCCCGGGGGCAGCTAGCACAGATACGCAGTATTTT. The chain employs TRBV6-5 and TRBJ2-3; the D segment might be TRBD1 or TRBD2, since each matches 6 bases. The germline V gene specifies MNHEY as CDR1 and SVGAGI as CDR2. Between the V and J ends, shortened by 10 bases and 0 bases respectively, the junction contains 17 bases. From cysteine to phenylalanine, the CDR3 is 15 amino acids long. Only the CDR3 portion is preserved as DNA: 45 bases, with reading frame beginning at the first base.